The text below deals with one T cell receptor beta chain. Antigen specificity is unknown. PCR amplification relied on 60 Vbeta primers (plus 13 Jbeta primers). The data were produced by immunoSEQ multiplex PCR, yet TCRdb's version contains in-frame clones alone and is incomplete. The sample totals 130,000 to 150,000 clones. These data come from a study of cytomegalovirus exposure and HLA in healthy donors. Points from the study as a whole: Productive status was seen about 90% or about 30% of the time for most TCR beta V segments in an earlier analysis. Cytomegalovirus-associated TCR beta chains were listed, numbering 150 to 200. A later analysis found common viral pathogens apparently linked to several of the most significant clusters.

Trimming cost V 5 bases and J 2 bases; bases outside gene matches: 5. The CDR3 sequence is 14 residues long. CDR1 and CDR2 (germline): LNHDA, SQIVND (reference sequence). The rearrangement uses TRBV19 and TRBJ2-7; TRBD1 matches at 8 bases. What was sequenced was PBMCs. The sequence came from a woman aged 45-60 years in good health and CMV-seronegative. In nucleotides, the CDR3 is TGTGCCAGTAGTCGAGGGACAGGACCCTACGAGCAGTACTTC. The encoded protein is CASSRGTGPYEQYF.